What follows are 31 T cell receptor beta chains derived from one specimen sequenced in a study of blood T cell repertoires in COVID-19. Sequencing was performed with immunoSEQ multiplex PCR; in TCRdb, only in-frame clones are kept and a portion is missing. The table lists about 91,000 clones, 80% to 90% of them singletons. The sequencing sample was made of peripheral blood. The source of these receptors is a woman in her seventies with acute or convalescent COVID-19.

The chain combines TRBV19 with TRBJ2-3; 11 positions match TRBD2. Germline CDR1 and CDR2: LNHDA and SQIVND (reference sequence). Trimming at V came to 5 bases and at J to 8 bases, leaving 9 bases not matched to a gene. CDR3 length: 15 residues. The CDR3 loop reads CASSLSGRAVPTQYF. The CDR3 region has the DNA TGTGCCAGTAGTCTTAGCGGGAGGGCGGTTCCTACGCAGTATTTT. Based on the CDR3 plus reference TRBV19 and TRBJ2-3, the full variable domain is DGGITQSPKYLFRKEGQNVTLSCEQNLNHDAMYWYRQDPGQGLRLIYYSQIVNDFQKGDIAEGYSVSREKKESFPLTVTSAQKNPTAFYLCASSLSGRAVPTQYFGPGTRLTVL.

The V call is TRBV6-5, the J call TRBJ1-1; D is ambiguous. The CDR3 length is 13 residues. The germline V gene has CDR1 MNHEY and CDR2 SVGAGI. V lost 7 bases, J lost 0 bases, and 9 bases lay in between. CDR3 sequence (DNA): TGTGCCAGCACAGAGGGCATGAACACTGAAGCTTTCTTT. It encodes CASTEGMNTEAFF.

This sequence joins TRBV18 and TRBJ2-1, with D maybe TRBD1 (6 bases). V was trimmed by 5 bases and J by 2 bases, leaving 16 bases between them. The CDR3 extends over 16 amino acids. Germline loops: CDR1 KGHSH, CDR2 LQKENI. The CDR3 coding sequence is TGTGCCAGCTCAACCGGACAGACTCTTCCCTACAATGAGCAGTTCTTC. This gives the protein CASSTGQTLPYNEQFF.

This chain uses TRBV11-2 with TRBJ2-7; 8 nucleotides align to TRBD2. Germline V gene lookup returns CDR1 SGHAT and CDR2 FQNNGV. CDR3 length equals 14 residues. V was clipped by 5 bases and J by 0 bases; unmatched bases: 3. The CDR3 DNA reads as TGTGCCAGCAGCACGACTAGCGCCTCCTACGAGCAGTACTTC. As protein: CASSTTSASYEQYF.

V gene TRBV2 combines with J gene TRBJ1-6, with D possibly TRBD1 on 6 matching bases. Germline-derived CDR1 and CDR2 are SNHLY and FYNNEI. V was cut by 5 bases and J by 7 bases, with 18 bases left in between. This CDR3 has 16 residues. The CDR3 reads CASSRTVKVANSPLHF. The CDR3 nucleotides read TGTGCCAGCAGTAGGACAGTCAAGGTGGCAAATTCACCCCTCCACTTT.

The CDR3 bases are TGTGCCAGCTCACCACTGGACAGGGCTGGAAACACCATATATTTT. Amino acid sequence: CASSPLDRAGNTIYF. This sequence joins TRBV18 and TRBJ1-3; 8 nucleotides align to TRBD1. Germline lookup yields CDR1 KGHSH and CDR2 LQKENI. CDR3 size: 15 residues. Trimming cost V 1 base and J 2 bases; bases outside gene matches: 1.

The chain carries TRBV24-1 and TRBJ2-3; 10 positions match TRBD1. There are 18 residues in the CDR3. V trimming: 2 bases; J trimming: 5 bases; junction bases outside the gene matches: 12. Germline loops: CDR1 KGHDR, CDR2 SFDVKD. The CDR3 sequence is CATSDYETGTGVGDTQYF. Written as DNA, the CDR3 is TGTGCCACCAGTGATTACGAAACCGGGACAGGGGTGGGAGATACGCAGTATTTT.

This clone was recorded only once. Other DNA sequences within the sample encode an identical CDR3. The chain uses TRBV30 and TRBJ2-5; no firm D call. The CDR3 is 11 residues long. Trimming stripped 0 bases from V and 5 bases from J, with 4 bases between. Germline CDR1 reads GTSNPN; CDR2 reads SVGIG (reference sequence). DNA for the CDR3: TGTGCCTGGAGTGTCCTGGAGACCCAGTACTTC. Translation gives CAWSVLETQYF.

A few counts support this clone. The chain has TRBV20-1 and TRBJ2-7; D remains unclear. Per germline, CDR1 DFQATT and CDR2 SNEGSKA (reference sequence). The length of the CDR3 is 11 residues. The CDR3 DNA reads as TGCCTAGGAGTGAGCACCTACGAGCAGTACTTC. Protein sequence: CLGVSTYEQYF.

This chain connects TRBV18 to TRBJ2-7; 11 nucleotides agree with TRBD2. This CDR3 is 15 amino acids long. The germline V gene encodes CDR1 KGHSH and CDR2 LQKENI. V was pared by 3 bases and J by 0 bases, with 1 base of the junction left unmatched. The CDR3 DNA follows: TGTGCCAGCTCACCCACTAGCGGGAGCTCCTACGAGCAGTACTTC. Protein product: CASSPTSGSSYEQYF.

This clone was seen a few times. This chain uses TRBV19 with TRBJ2-1; D might be TRBD1 (6 bases). CDR3 length equals 15 residues. CDR1 LNHDA and CDR2 SQIVND come from the germline V gene (reference sequence). Trimming left V 3 bases short and J 7 bases short, with 16 bases between. CDR3 sequence (DNA): TGTGCCAGTAGTATCTCAGACAGGTTTTTTAATGAGCAGTTCTTC. Translated: CASSISDRFFNEQFF.

The J gene is TRBJ2-7, the V gene TRBV7-9; D perhaps matches TRBD2 (5 bases). The V gene lost 5 bases and the J gene lost 4 bases, with 12 bases spanning the gap. Germline loops: CDR1 SEHNR, CDR2 FQNEAQ (reference sequence). The CDR3 length is 13 residues. In DNA form, the CDR3 reads TGTGCCAGCAGCCCCCCCGGGGTTTACGAGCAGTACTTC. The encoded protein is CASSPPGVYEQYF.

The V and J genes are TRBV7-3 and TRBJ1-2, with a tentative D call TRBD1 (6 bases). Trimming left V 6 bases short and J 4 bases short, with 15 bases between. Germline values: CDR1 SGHTA, CDR2 FQGTGA. There are 14 residues in the CDR3. As DNA, the CDR3 is TGTGCCAGCAGACCCGGGCAGGGGACCTATGGCTACACCTTC. Encoded protein: CASRPGQGTYGYTF.

This chain joins TRBV25-1 and TRBJ2-7; TRBD1 matches at 8 bases. Germline V gene data show CDR1 as MGHDK and CDR2 as SYGVNS. The CDR3 is 15 residues long. J was trimmed by 2 bases and V by 3 bases; bases with no gene match: 6. The chain's CDR3 is CASSEWGQDTYEQYF. The CDR3 DNA is TGTGCCAGCAGTGAGTGGGGACAGGACACCTACGAGCAGTACTTC.

The CDR3 bases are TGTGCCAGTTTTTTACGGGGGGGAAGCACAGATACGCAGTATTTT. Residues: CASFLRGGSTDTQYF. The V and J genes are TRBV7-2 and TRBJ2-3; TRBD2 matches 8 bases. The CDR3 covers 15 residues. Germline V gene lookup returns CDR1 SGHTA and CDR2 FQGNSA. The trim removed 9 bases at V and 0 bases at J, leaving 8 bases unmatched.

This clone has only a few counts. The chain combines TRBV7-3 with TRBJ2-7; 10 bases fit TRBD2. The V gene end was trimmed by 4 bases and the J gene end by 6 bases; junction bases not matched to a gene: 12. The CDR3 runs 16 residues. Germline CDR1 SGHTA, CDR2 FQGTGA. CDR3 region: CASSWATSGVGSEQYF. The CDR3 coding sequence is TGTGCCAGCAGCTGGGCCACTAGCGGGGTGGGAAGCGAGCAGTACTTC.

The V gene is TRBV19, the J gene TRBJ2-2; 8 bases line up with TRBD1. This CDR3 comprises 15 residues. J was trimmed by 5 bases and V by 7 bases; bases with no gene match: 9. Germline V CDR1 and CDR2: LNHDA, SQIVND (reference sequence). CDR3 sequence reads: CASKLTTGETGELFF. CDR3 bases: TGTGCCAGTAAACTAACGACAGGGGAGACCGGGGAGCTGTTTTTT.

The J gene is TRBJ1-6, the V gene TRBV7-9, with unresolved D. V dropped 5 bases and J dropped 7 bases, with 24 bases sitting between them. CDR1 and CDR2 from the germline V gene are SEHNR and FQNEAQ (reference sequence). The CDR3 is made up of 18 amino acids. The CDR3 DNA reads TGTGCCAGCAGCCCCCCCCCGGCGGGAGCAGAGATAAATTCACCCCTCCACTTT. Translating it yields CASSPPPAGAEINSPLHF.

V is TRBV28 and J is TRBJ2-1; D unresolved. Germline values: CDR1 MDHEN, CDR2 SYDVKM. There are 16 residues in the CDR3. V gave up 5 bases and J gave up 0 bases, with 14 bases separating them. The CDR3: CASSPSARSSYNEQFF. DNA for the CDR3: TGTGCCAGCAGTCCCTCGGCGCGGAGCTCCTACAATGAGCAGTTCTTC.

This clone has just one count. The chain carries TRBV3-1 (or the pseudogene TRBV3-2) and TRBJ1-2, with D perhaps TRBD1 (6 bases). CDR1 is LGHDT, CDR2 YNNKEL, per germline (reference sequence). Trimming removed 1 base from V and 7 bases from J, with 13 bases in between. The CDR3 runs to 14 residues. The CDR3 DNA follows: TGTGCCAGCAGCCAAGGAAGGGGGTCTGGTGGCTACACCTTC. Its translation: CASSQGRGSGGYTF.

This chain links TRBV29-1 with TRBJ2-3; 11 bases fit TRBD1. Germline values: CDR1 SQVTM, CDR2 ANQGSEA. The V segment lost 8 bases and the J segment 4 bases; nucleotides outside the gene matches: 2. This CDR3 region has 12 residues. Written as DNA, the CDR3 is TGCAGCCAGGGACAGGGGGCAGATACGCAGTATTTT. Encoded protein: CSQGQGADTQYF.

The chain carries TRBV9 and TRBJ1-1; D call uncertain. V was pared by 4 bases and J by 3 bases, with 10 bases between. CDR1 is SGDLS and CDR2 is YYNGEE in the germline V gene. The CDR3 length is 13 residues. The CDR3 DNA reads TGTGCCAGCAGCCCGCAACTGTACACTGAAGCTTTCTTT. Encoded protein: CASSPQLYTEAFF.

The V and J genes are TRBV29-1 and TRBJ1-2, with a weak D call TRBD1 (6 bases). In germline, CDR1 is SQVTM, CDR2 ANQGSEA. Trimming cost V 4 bases and J 1 base, with 16 bases left between them. This CDR3 has 15 residues. In nucleotides, the CDR3 is TGCAGCGTTGGGGAAACCACAGGGTATAACTATGGCTACACCTTC. Translation gives CSVGETTGYNYGYTF.

The chain couples TRBV29-1 to TRBJ1-1; the D gene is possibly TRBD1 (5 bases). V was trimmed by 8 bases and J by 2 bases, leaving 9 bases between them. Per the germline V gene, CDR1 is SQVTM and CDR2 is ANQGSEA. This CDR3 contains 11 residues. DNA for the CDR3: TGCAGCACCGGACAAAACACTGAAGCTTTCTTT. It encodes CSTGQNTEAFF.

The chain links TRBV24-1 to TRBJ2-5, with 7 positions matching TRBD2. CDR1 and CDR2 from the germline V gene are KGHDR and SFDVKD. With V trimmed by 4 bases and J by 2 bases, 6 bases remained unmatched. CDR3 length equals 15 residues. The DNA of the CDR3 is TGTGCCACCAGTGACACCGGGACTACTCAAGAGACCCAGTACTTC. Translation gives CATSDTGTTQETQYF.

The chain joins TRBV15 to TRBJ1-3, with 10 bases aligning to TRBD1. V shed 0 bases and J 0 bases; nucleotides not matched to a gene: 14. The length of the CDR3 is 21 residues. Germline V lookup: CDR1 LNHNV, CDR2 YYDKDF (reference sequence). This chain's CDR3 is CATSRDVLRDRGTHSGNTIYF. For the CDR3, the DNA is TGTGCCACCAGCAGAGATGTCCTCCGGGACAGGGGAACCCACTCTGGAAACACCATATATTTT.

This clone was counted only a few times. V is TRBV28 and J is TRBJ1-6; 8 nucleotides agree with TRBD1. CDR1 is MDHEN, CDR2 SYDVKM, per germline. The CDR3 extends over 14 amino acids. Trimming removed 3 bases from V and 10 bases from J; junction bases left unmatched: 5. The CDR3 DNA sequence: TGTGCCAGCAGTTTCCAGGGGGCTCGATCACCCCTCCACTTT. This codes for CASSFQGARSPLHF.

The chain joins TRBV21-1 to TRBJ2-3; the table names TRBD2, a call not compared with the DNA. TRBV21-1 is tagged as a pseudogene. CDR3 size: 14 residues. The CDR3 region has the DNA TGTGCCAGCACGAGCGGGAGGGCCCCAGATACGCAGTATTTT. Residues: CASTSGRAPDTQYF.

The chain uses TRBV5-6 and TRBJ2-7, with 7 bases matching TRBD1. CDR1 SGHDT and CDR2 YYEEEE come from the germline V gene. V dropped 3 bases and J dropped 3; count of bases not matched to a gene: 3. This CDR3 region has 13 residues. CDR3: CASSSQGRYEQYF. The CDR3 bases are TGTGCCAGCAGCTCACAGGGGCGCTACGAGCAGTACTTC.

The rearrangement joins TRBV10-3 to TRBJ1-4, with 8 bases aligning to TRBD1. This CDR3 is 15 amino acids long. The V and J ends lost 3 bases and 4 bases, in that order; junction bases with no gene match: 4. Germline CDR1 ENHRY, CDR2 SYGVKD. The CDR3 DNA follows: TGTGCCATCAGTGATGGACAGGGAAATAATGAAAAACTGTTTTTT. This codes for CAISDGQGNNEKLFF.

This clone was observed once. This chain links TRBV11-2 with TRBJ2-2; D is uncertain. This CDR3 spans 11 amino acids. Germline V gene data show CDR1 as SGHAT and CDR2 as FQNNGV. Trimming left V 6 bases short and J 8 bases short, with 7 bases between. DNA for the CDR3: TGTGCCAGCAGTCACTGGGGGGAGCTGTTTTTT. Translation: CASSHWGELFF. Together with reference TRBV11-2 and TRBJ2-2, the CDR3 gives the full variable domain: EAGVAQSPRYKIIEKRQSVAFWCNPISGHATLYWYQQILGQGPKLLIQFQNNGVVDDSQLPKDRFSAERLKGVDSTLKIQPAKLEDSAVYLCASSHWGELFFGEGSRLTVL.